What follows are 30 T cell receptor beta chains derived from one specimen sequenced in a study of response to subunit inactivated influenza vaccine. Each CDR3 protein is one row after TCRdb ran MiXCR on the RT-PCR reads. The data contain 430,000 or so distinct CDR3 sequences, around 9.9% of them seen just once; the ten biggest clones take up approximately 12%. Sequencing used PBMCs from blood, obtained 45 days after vaccination. These receptor sequences come from a man aged 45-60 years who received an inactivated influenza vaccine.

This chain links TRBV12-3 or TRBV12-4 with TRBJ1-1; D is possibly TRBD1 (5 bases). V was clipped by 6 bases and J by 5 bases, with 13 bases between them. The CDR3 length is 13 residues. CDR3 in DNA: TGTGCCAGCAGCAGAATTGCAGGGACTGAAGCTTTCTTT. Protein product: CASSRIAGTEAFF.

The gene calls are TRBV21-1 and TRBJ1-5; the table calls TRBD1, which could not be checked here. TRBV21-1 is described as a pseudogene. The CDR3 totals 18 residues. CDR3 residues: CASIRSGTEVFGGQPQHF. DNA for the CDR3: TGTGCCAGCATCAGATCCGGGACAGAAGTATTCGGCGGTCAGCCCCAGCATTTT.

This clonotype was observed many times. The chain employs TRBV20-1 and TRBJ2-7, with D perhaps TRBD1 (5 bases). V was cut by 2 bases and J by 5 bases, with 25 bases left in between. CDR1 DFQATT and CDR2 SNEGSKA come from the germline V gene (reference sequence). The CDR3 sequence is 17 residues long. The CDR3 is CSARPHAGQGGFHEQYF. The CDR3 DNA is TGCAGTGCTAGACCTCACGCCGGCCAGGGTGGTTTCCACGAGCAGTACTTC.

The chain combines TRBV5-1 with TRBJ2-5, with 9 nucleotides matching TRBD1. V was pared by 7 bases and J by 4 bases, with 11 bases of the junction left unmatched. Germline-derived CDR1 and CDR2 are SGHRS and YFSETQ. The CDR3 spans 15 residues. The CDR3 DNA sequence: TGCGCCAGCGAACTCGACAGGGGGGCTGGAGAGACCCAGTACTTC. Translated: CASELDRGAGETQYF.

This CDR3 reads CASSLYTPGSDTQYF. The CDR3 region has the DNA TGTGCCAGCAGCCTTTACACCCCTGGATCAGATACGCAGTATTTT. The chain combines TRBV7-8 with TRBJ2-3, with no clear D. CDR1 and CDR2 from the germline V gene are SGHVS and FQNEAQ. The length of the CDR3 is 15 residues. The V end was cut by 5 bases, the J end by 4 bases, with 16 bases between.

This chain connects TRBV27 to TRBJ2-2, with 8 bases lining up with TRBD2. Germline assignment: CDR1 MNHEY and CDR2 SMNVEV (reference sequence). The V gene end was trimmed by 9 bases and the J gene end by 4 bases; junction bases not matched to a gene: 10. The CDR3 spans 15 residues. In nucleotides, the CDR3 is TGTGCCAGTAACCCAGTTAGCGGGATCACCGGGGAGCTGTTTTTT. This codes for CASNPVSGITGELFF.

There are a few counts of this clonotype. This chain connects TRBV6-5 to TRBJ2-3; D is perhaps TRBD1 or TRBD2 (6 bases each). V lost 0 bases and J 4 bases, leaving 8 bases between the germline ends. The CDR3 has 14 amino acids. Germline CDR1 reads MNHEY; CDR2 reads SVGAGI. The DNA of the CDR3 is TGTGCCAGCAGTTACTCGGAGGGGGCAGATACGCAGTATTTT. It specifies CASSYSEGADTQYF.

The chain carries TRBV6-2 or TRBV6-3 and TRBJ1-5; D remains unclear. The CDR3 is 13 amino acids. The V gene's germline CDR1 is MNHEY and CDR2 SVGEGT. Trimming stripped 5 bases from V and 2 bases from J, with 7 bases between. The DNA for the CDR3 is TGTGCCAGCAGTAGTGGGCGCAATCAGCCCCAGCATTTT. It encodes CASSSGRNQPQHF.

This clonotype was seen ten or more times. The chain links TRBV6-5 to TRBJ2-3, with D unresolved. CDR3 size: 17 residues. CDR1 MNHEY and CDR2 SVGAGI come from the germline V gene. Trimming took off 0 bases at V and 0 bases at J, with 13 bases between the two ends. CDR3 nucleotides: TGTGCCAGCAGTTACTCGGCCAGGCACACTAGCACAGATACGCAGTATTTT. Translated: CASSYSARHTSTDTQYF.

This clonotype was counted only a few times. The chain recombines TRBV4-1 with TRBJ1-2; 9 positions match TRBD1. V gave up 4 bases and J gave up 4 bases; unmatched junction bases: 7. This CDR3 is built from 15 residues. Germline-derived CDR1 and CDR2 are MGHRA and YSYEKL. CDR3 nucleotides: TGCGCCAGCAGCCTCAGGACAGGGGACCTCTATGGCTACACCTTC. It specifies CASSLRTGDLYGYTF.

As to this clonotype: A much larger clone differs by one base, so this may be a read error. The V call is TRBV20-1, the J call TRBJ1-2; D might be TRBD1 (5 bases). The CDR3 has 13 amino acids. The germline V gene encodes CDR1 DFQATT and CDR2 SNEGSKA (reference sequence). The CDR3 DNA reads TGCAGTGCTGGCCGGGACTACGGCTATGGCTACTCCTTC. This translates into CSAGRDYGYGYSF.

This clonotype occurred many times. V and J are TRBV7-8 and TRBJ2-7; 14 bases are a match to TRBD2. CDR1 is SGHVS and CDR2 is FQNEAQ in the germline V gene. The V gene end was trimmed by 5 bases and the J gene end by 3 bases; junction bases not matched to a gene: 9. CDR3 length equals 17 residues. The CDR3 sequence is CASSGPGLAGEVYEQYF. For the CDR3, the DNA is TGTGCCAGCAGCGGTCCGGGACTAGCGGGAGAAGTCTACGAGCAGTACTTC.

The chain is built from TRBV7-9 and TRBJ2-5; 7 nucleotides align to TRBD2. Looked up from germline, CDR1 is SEHNR and CDR2 is FQNEAQ (reference sequence). V shed 1 base, J shed 2 bases, and the junction held 4 bases outside the gene matches. The CDR3 is 15 amino acids. The CDR3: CASSLGTGLQETQYF. The CDR3 DNA sequence: TGTGCCAGCAGCTTAGGCACGGGACTACAAGAGACCCAGTACTTC.

This chain connects TRBV4-3 to TRBJ2-1, with D tentatively TRBD1 or TRBD2 (5 bases each). The germline V gene encodes CDR1 LGHNA and CDR2 YSLEER. V lost 4 bases to trimming and J lost 6 bases, with 16 bases between them. This CDR3 has 15 amino acids. CDR3 protein: CASSRDPGPSNEQFF. The DNA for the CDR3 is TGCGCCAGCAGCCGTGACCCGGGACCTTCCAATGAGCAGTTCTTC.

This clonotype was recorded many times. At one end, the junction sequence differs from germline, possibly due to a read error. This sequence joins TRBV12-3 or TRBV12-4 and TRBJ2-2; D possibly corresponds to TRBD1 (5 bases). This CDR3 is 12 amino acids long. CDR3: CASSLGAGELFF. The CDR3 DNA follows: TGTGCCAGCAGCTTAGGGGCCGGGGAGCTGTTTTTT.

This clonotype was counted many times. CDR3 in amino acids: CSVEGLALGGELFF. The CDR3 DNA reads as TGCAGCGTTGAGGGACTAGCGTTGGGTGGGGAGCTGTTTTTT. The gene calls are TRBV29-1 and TRBJ2-2; 10 bases are a match to TRBD2. Germline lookup yields CDR1 SQVTM and CDR2 ANQGSEA. Germline trimming cut 3 bases from V and 8 bases from J; bases unmatched to any gene: 6. The CDR3 has 14 amino acids.

This clonotype was counted many times. V usage is TRBV27 and J usage is TRBJ1-2; D uncertain. Trimming removed 5 bases from V and 6 bases from J, with 13 bases in between. CDR3 length: 13 amino acids. CDR1 and CDR2 from the germline V gene are MNHEY and SMNVEV (reference sequence). As DNA, the CDR3 is TGTGCCAGCAGTCCGCAGCTGATCCATGGCTACACCTTC. It is translated as CASSPQLIHGYTF.

This clonotype was counted at least ten times. This chain joins TRBV29-1 and TRBJ2-5; 8 positions agree with TRBD2. The length of the CDR3 is 16 residues. V gave up 0 bases and J gave up 5 bases; unmatched junction bases: 11. The germline CDR1 and CDR2 sequences are SQVTM and ANQGSEA. CDR3 DNA sequence: TGCAGCGTTGAAGATCTAGGGCGCGGGGGGTACGAGACCCAGTACTTC. Protein product: CSVEDLGRGGYETQYF.

The genes are TRBV11-2 and TRBJ2-5; D not resolved. The CDR3 loop spans 20 amino acids. Trimming cost V 1 base and J 1 base, with 25 bases left between them. Germline CDR1 is SGHAT and CDR2 is FQNNGV. Here the CDR3 DNA reads TGTGCCAGCAGCTTAGTAATCGGCTATAAGTTAATGCGTTTCCAAGAGACCCAGTACTTC. Translation: CASSLVIGYKLMRFQETQYF.

This clonotype turned up a few times. V usage is TRBV5-1 and J usage is TRBJ2-7; 9 positions match TRBD2. CDR3 size: 17 residues. The V segment lost 3 bases and the J segment 4 bases; nucleotides outside the gene matches: 14. CDR1 and CDR2 from the germline V gene are SGHRS and YFSETQ. The CDR3 DNA is TGCGCCAGCAGCTCACTCCGGGGACTAGCCGAGGTGTACGAGCAGTACTTC. Translation: CASSSLRGLAEVYEQYF.

This clonotype has a handful of counts. The CDR3 region is CSVGAGVRFGTEAFF. CDR3 coding DNA: TGCAGCGTTGGGGCAGGTGTTAGGTTTGGCACTGAAGCTTTCTTT. The rearrangement links TRBV29-1 to TRBJ1-1, with D hard to call. V was cut by 4 bases and J by 4 bases, with 19 bases left in between. This CDR3 spans 15 amino acids. From germline, CDR1 is SQVTM and CDR2 ANQGSEA.

This clonotype was counted a few times. CDR3 sequence reads: CASSPAVGNQPQHF. Here the CDR3 DNA reads TGTGCCAGCAGTCCTGCCGTCGGCAATCAGCCCCAGCATTTT. The chain has TRBV12-3 or TRBV12-4 and TRBJ1-5; D is unresolved. Trimming took off 5 bases at V and 2 bases at J, with 10 bases between the two ends. The CDR3 consists of 14 residues.

The chain recombines TRBV7-2 with TRBJ2-2; perhaps TRBD1 as D (5 bases). CDR1 is SGHTA, CDR2 FQGNSA, per germline. Between the trimmed V and J ends, which lost 5 bases and 7 bases, there was a span of 17 bases. The CDR3 is 15 amino acids. CDR3 nucleotide sequence: TGTGCCAGCAGCCCCGCGGACATTTCCCACGGGGAGCTGTTTTTT. Amino acid sequence: CASSPADISHGELFF.

The chain recombines TRBV10-3 with TRBJ2-7; perhaps TRBD2 as D (5 bases). This CDR3 is 14 amino acids long. Per germline, CDR1 ENHRY and CDR2 SYGVKD. With 3 bases removed from V and 0 bases from J, the gap between germline ends came to 9 bases. CDR3 sequence (DNA): TGTGCCATCAGTGACGGGGTTAACTCCTACGAGCAGTACTTC. Translating gives CAISDGVNSYEQYF.

This clonotype was detected a few times. The chain combines TRBV6-5 with TRBJ2-2, with TRBD2 as a possible D gene (6 bases). V lost 4 bases and J 1 base, leaving 13 bases between the germline ends. Germline V gene data show CDR1 as MNHEY and CDR2 as SVGAGI. The CDR3 extends over 16 amino acids. The CDR3 DNA is TGTGCCAGCAGTTCGTTCGGGGGTCGGAACACCGGGGAGCTGTTTTTT. This sequence encodes CASSSFGGRNTGELFF.

This clonotype showed up just a few times. J is TRBJ2-1 and V is TRBV10-3; no definite D call. The CDR3 has 15 amino acids. Per the germline V gene, CDR1 is ENHRY and CDR2 is SYGVKD. The V end lost 2 bases, the J end lost 7 bases, and 15 bases lay between the germline ends. The CDR3 nucleotides read TGTGCCATCAGTGAGGCGTATTCCCTGCAAAATGAGCAGTTCTTC. Translation: CAISEAYSLQNEQFF.

The rearrangement joins TRBV20-1 to TRBJ2-2; possibly TRBD1 for D (5 bases). The CDR3 is made up of 16 amino acids. Germline loops: CDR1 DFQATT, CDR2 SNEGSKA (reference sequence). Between the trimmed V and J ends, which lost 0 bases and 0 bases, there was a span of 11 bases. The CDR3 DNA reads as TGCAGTGCTAGAGATATGGGGCTAGCGAACACCGGGGAGCTGTTTTTT. Its protein product is CSARDMGLANTGELFF.

Ten or more counts support this clonotype. The chain uses TRBV6-2 or TRBV6-3 and TRBJ2-1; D call uncertain. Trimming left V 8 bases short and J 7 bases short, with 18 bases between. Per germline, CDR1 MNHEY and CDR2 SVGEGT. The CDR3 is made up of 14 amino acids. The CDR3 here is CASRVSSSVNEQFF. The CDR3 DNA follows: TGTGCCAGCCGGGTTTCATCGTCGGTAAATGAGCAGTTCTTC.

This clonotype was counted at least ten times. The rearrangement uses TRBV6-5 and TRBJ1-3; the D is unclear. From germline, CDR1 is MNHEY and CDR2 SVGAGI. Trimming took off 2 bases at V and 0 bases at J, with 17 bases between the two ends. This CDR3 has 18 residues. The CDR3 nucleotides read TGTGCCAGCAGTTACGATGCACACGGCCTGAGCTCTGGAAACACCATATATTTT. It yields the protein CASSYDAHGLSSGNTIYF.

The genes are TRBV12-3 or TRBV12-4 and TRBJ2-7; D may be TRBD1 or TRBD2 (6 bases each). V was pared by 7 bases and J by 6 bases, with 16 bases between. The CDR3 has 13 amino acids. CDR3 coding DNA: TGTGCCAGCAAGGGACTCAGGGGCCTCGAGCAGTACTTC. Protein product: CASKGLRGLEQYF.